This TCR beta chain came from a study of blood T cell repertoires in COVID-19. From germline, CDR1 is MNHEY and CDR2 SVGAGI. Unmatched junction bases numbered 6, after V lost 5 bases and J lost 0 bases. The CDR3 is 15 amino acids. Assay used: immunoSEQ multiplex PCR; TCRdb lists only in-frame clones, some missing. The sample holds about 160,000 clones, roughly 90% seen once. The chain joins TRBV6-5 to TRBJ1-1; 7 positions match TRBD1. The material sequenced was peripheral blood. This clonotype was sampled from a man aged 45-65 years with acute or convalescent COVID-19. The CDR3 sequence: CASSLGTVLNTEAFF. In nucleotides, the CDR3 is TGTGCCAGCAGTCTGGGGACAGTCTTGAACACTGAAGCTTTCTTT.